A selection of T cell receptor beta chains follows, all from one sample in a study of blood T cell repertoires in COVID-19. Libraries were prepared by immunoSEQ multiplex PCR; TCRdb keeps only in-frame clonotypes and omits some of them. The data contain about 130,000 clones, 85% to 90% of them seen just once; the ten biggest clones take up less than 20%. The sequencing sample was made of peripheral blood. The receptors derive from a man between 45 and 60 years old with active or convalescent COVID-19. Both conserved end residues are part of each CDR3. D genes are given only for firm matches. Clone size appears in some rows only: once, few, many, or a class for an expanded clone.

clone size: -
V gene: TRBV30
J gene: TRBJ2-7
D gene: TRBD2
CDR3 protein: CAWSVTSGSGEQYF
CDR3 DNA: TGTGCCTGGAGTGTGACTAGCGGGAGTGGCGAGCAGTACTTC

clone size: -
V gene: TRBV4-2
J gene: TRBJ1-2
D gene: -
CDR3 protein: CASSQEIGGTYGYTF
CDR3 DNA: TGTGCCAGCAGCCAAGAGATTGGAGGGACCTATGGCTACACCTTC

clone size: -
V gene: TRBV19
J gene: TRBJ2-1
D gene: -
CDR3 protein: CASRGPEGNEQFF
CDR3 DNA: TGTGCCAGTAGAGGCCCGGAGGGAAATGAGCAGTTCTTC

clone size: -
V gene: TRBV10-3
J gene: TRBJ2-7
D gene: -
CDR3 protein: CASGLGLSSYEQYF
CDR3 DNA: TGTGCCAGCGGACTCGGCCTGAGCTCCTACGAGCAGTACTTC

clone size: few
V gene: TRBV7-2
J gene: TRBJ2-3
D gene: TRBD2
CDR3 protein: CASSLLGSPAGVADTQYF
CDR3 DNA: TGTGCCAGCAGCTTACTAGGGTCCCCAGCGGGGGTGGCAGATACGCAGTATTTT

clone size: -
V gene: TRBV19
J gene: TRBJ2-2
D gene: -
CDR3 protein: CASSTHRAGGELFF
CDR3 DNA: TGTGCCAGTAGTACTCACAGGGCCGGCGGGGAGCTGTTTTTT

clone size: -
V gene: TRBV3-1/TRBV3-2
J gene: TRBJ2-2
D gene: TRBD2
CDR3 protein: CASSLTSGRGNTGELFF
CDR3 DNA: TGTGCCAGCAGTTTGACTAGCGGGAGGGGGAACACCGGGGAGCTGTTTTTT

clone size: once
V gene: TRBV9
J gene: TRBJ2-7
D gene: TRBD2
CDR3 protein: CASSVGTSPSYEQYF
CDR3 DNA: TGTGCCAGCAGCGTAGGGACTAGCCCCAGCTACGAGCAGTACTTC

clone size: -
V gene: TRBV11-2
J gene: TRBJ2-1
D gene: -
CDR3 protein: CASSLDEGVRSHSYNEQFF
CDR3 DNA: TGTGCCAGCAGCTTAGATGAGGGGGTGCGGTCCCATTCCTACAATGAGCAGTTCTTC

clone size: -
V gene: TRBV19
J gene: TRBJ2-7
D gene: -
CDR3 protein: CASSAGLPYEQYF
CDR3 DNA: TGTGCCAGTAGTGCAGGCCTTCCCTACGAGCAGTACTTC

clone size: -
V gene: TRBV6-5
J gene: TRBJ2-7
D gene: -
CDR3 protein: CASSYSLASFSYEQYF
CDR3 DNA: TGTGCCAGCAGTTACTCCCTAGCATCCTTCTCCTACGAGCAGTACTTC

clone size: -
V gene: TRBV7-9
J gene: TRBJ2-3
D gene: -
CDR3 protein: CASSSDLGGGPTDTQYF
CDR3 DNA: TGTGCCAGCAGCTCCGACCTGGGCGGAGGACCTACAGATACGCAGTATTTT

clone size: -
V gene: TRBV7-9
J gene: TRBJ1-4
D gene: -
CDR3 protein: CASSLEGLEEKLFF
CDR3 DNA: TGTGCCAGCAGCTTAGAGGGGTTAGAAGAAAAACTGTTTTTT